Each of the 8 T cell receptor beta chains below was sequenced from the same sample in a study of blood T cell repertoires in COVID-19. The method was immunoSEQ multiplex PCR; TCRdb's version includes in-frame clones alone and lacks a portion of them. The sample yields some 340,000 clones, 85% seen once. The specimen was peripheral blood. These receptors were taken from a woman under 30 with acute or convalescent COVID-19.

This clone was seen just once. Within the sample, other DNA sequences also encode this same CDR3. The gene calls are TRBV30 and TRBJ1-6; D is possibly TRBD1 (5 bases). The CDR3 sequence is 14 residues long. Germline V lookup: CDR1 GTSNPN, CDR2 SVGIG (reference sequence). Between the trimmed V and J ends, which lost 5 bases and 8 bases, there was a span of 16 bases. The CDR3 bases are TGTGCCTGGTCTGTGGGGCGCTTCGATTCACCCCTCCACTTT. It codes for CAWSVGRFDSPLHF.

In this sample, this clone turned up once. This chain connects TRBV9 to TRBJ2-7, with D tentatively TRBD2 (6 bases). From germline, CDR1 is SGDLS and CDR2 YYNGEE. Trimming cost V 0 bases and J 2 bases, with 9 bases left between them. The CDR3 runs 14 residues. The CDR3 here is CASSVGGATYEQYF. As DNA, the CDR3 is TGTGCCAGCAGCGTAGGCGGGGCTACCTACGAGCAGTACTTC.

The gene calls are TRBV5-8 and TRBJ2-7, with TRBD1 matching over 7 bases. CDR3 length: 13 amino acids. CDR1 and CDR2 (germline): SGHTS, YDEGEE. Unmatched junction bases numbered 1, after V lost 1 base and J lost 3 bases. The CDR3: CASSLPGGYEQYF. CDR3 DNA: TGTGCCAGCAGCTTGCCAGGGGGCTACGAGCAGTACTTC.

This clone appeared a single time. CDR3 in DNA: TGTGCCAGCAGCTTAAACAGGGGGAGGACTGAAGCTTTCTTT. Translated, it gives CASSLNRGRTEAFF. The chain recombines TRBV13 with TRBJ1-1, with TRBD1 identical over 8 bases. Per the germline V gene, CDR1 is PRHDT and CDR2 is FYEKMQ (reference sequence). V shed 2 bases, J shed 5 bases, and the junction held 4 bases outside the gene matches. The CDR3 extends over 14 amino acids.

The chain is built from TRBV27 and TRBJ1-4; D unclear. The germline CDR1 and CDR2 sequences are MNHEY and SMNVEV (reference sequence). V lost 6 bases and J lost 8, with 16 bases in between. The CDR3 is 14 amino acids. The DNA for the CDR3 is TGTGCCAGCAGCCTCGTGGAGGGCGGGGAAAAACTGTTTTTT. It translates to CASSLVEGGEKLFF.

The chain recombines TRBV6-1 with TRBJ2-7; 7 bases map to TRBD1. The germline V gene has CDR1 MNHNS and CDR2 SASEGT. After removal of 1 base from V and 0 bases from J, the junction contained 12 bases not matched to a gene. CDR3 length equals 18 residues. CDR3 nucleotides: TGTGCCAGCAGTGAAGTGGTACAGGGGTGGATAGACTCCTACGAGCAGTACTTC. Its translation is CASSEVVQGWIDSYEQYF.

V gene TRBV3-1 (or the pseudogene TRBV3-2) combines with J gene TRBJ1-2; D is undetermined. The CDR3 loop spans 13 amino acids. The V and J ends lost 3 bases and 11 bases respectively, with 16 bases between them. CDR1 is LGHDT and CDR2 is YNNKEL in the germline V gene (reference sequence). The chain's CDR3 is CASSHSPEMAYTF. The CDR3 DNA is TGTGCCAGCAGCCACTCTCCGGAGATGGCTTACACCTTC.

The V gene is TRBV19, the J gene TRBJ1-2; 10 nucleotides match TRBD1. The CDR3 sequence is 15 residues long. Germline CDR1 and CDR2: LNHDA and SQIVND (reference sequence). The junction had 8 bases not matched to a gene; V was cut back by 3 bases and J by 7 bases. The CDR3 region has the DNA TGTGCCAGTAGTATCGAAGACAGGGGGCCGACTGGCTACACCTTC. This translates into CASSIEDRGPTGYTF.